This T cell receptor beta chain was sequenced for a study of T cell responses to AZD1222 COVID-19 vaccine. Overall study results and limits: Spike-specific TCR breadth and depth rose after two AZD1222 doses. There were mostly white British donors and more females than males, and clonal diversity was possibly underestimated.

Profiled with immunoSEQ multiplex PCR; TCRdb holds only in-frame clones, not every one. The sample lists around 170,000 clones, about nine tenths occurring once. With regard to this clone: Its antigen is not identified.

This CDR3 spans 14 amino acids. Germline values: CDR1 SNHLY, CDR2 FYNNEI. The ends lost 7 bases at V and 4 bases at J; junction bases unmatched: 5. The clonotype comes from an adult who received the AZD1222 COVID-19 vaccine. Material: peripheral blood, obtained 28 days after the second AZD1222 dose. J is TRBJ2-1 and V is TRBV2, with 9 bases matching TRBD2. The CDR3 DNA reads TGTGCCAGCATCCTAGCGGGATCTTACAATGAGCAGTTCTTC. This translates into CASILAGSYNEQFF. Complete variable domain (other parts from reference TRBV2 and TRBJ2-1): EPEVTQTPSHQVTQMGQEVILRCVPISNHLYFYWYRQILGQKVEFLVSFYNNEISEKSEIFDDQFSVERPDGSNFTLKIRSTKLEDSAMYFCASILAGSYNEQFFGPGTRLTVL.